Below are 16 T cell receptor beta chains sequenced from a single sample in a study of blood T cells in healthy people across ages. Combining a sample-barcoded 5' primer with a J-beta primer mix, a second PCR ran for 7 to 11 cycles. TCRdb re-analysed the 5' RACE reads in MiXCR, keeping a single row per CDR3 protein. The sample has 800,000 to 1,000,000 distinct CDR3 sequences, around 48% seen once. Sequenced material: blood. These receptors all come from a man aged 30 to 45 in good health.

This clonotype was observed at least ten times. The V gene is TRBV29-1, the J gene TRBJ2-1; 8 bases are a match to TRBD1. V trimming: 7 bases; J trimming: 3 bases; junction bases outside the gene matches: 5. From germline, CDR1 is SQVTM and CDR2 ANQGSEA. The CDR3 sequence is 13 residues long. The CDR3 sequence: CSGGQGDYNEQFF. CDR3 nucleotides: TGCAGCGGCGGACAGGGAGACTACAATGAGCAGTTCTTC.

The V call is TRBV4-2, the J call TRBJ2-1; the match to TRBD1 covers 10 bases. Germline values: CDR1 LGHNA, CDR2 YNFKEQ. V gave up 5 bases and J gave up 4 bases; unmatched junction bases: 8. This CDR3 is 16 amino acids long. The CDR3 region has the DNA TGTGCCAGCAGCGGTATTCCGGGACAGGGGTACAATGAGCAGTTCTTC. Encoded protein: CASSGIPGQGYNEQFF.

In this sample, this clonotype turned up a few times. The CDR3 DNA sequence: TGTGCCAGCGGAGATGCCGGGACCGCCAACTACGAGCAGTACTTC. This sequence encodes CASGDAGTANYEQYF. The chain uses TRBV2 and TRBJ2-7; D could derive from TRBD1 or TRBD2 (5 bases each). CDR1 is SNHLY, CDR2 FYNNEI, per germline. The CDR3 spans 15 residues. V was shortened by 8 bases and J by 3 bases, with 20 bases between the two germline ends.

With regard to this clonotype: At one end the junction does not follow the germline gene, possibly because of a read error. In DNA form, the CDR3 reads TGCAGCGTCGATGGACCGAGCTCCTACAATGAGCGGTTCTTC. Translation gives CSVDGPSSYNERFF. The chain employs TRBV29-1 and TRBJ2-1; no clear D. Germline CDR1 and CDR2: SQVTM and ANQGSEA. The CDR3 extends over 14 amino acids.

This rearrangement joins TRBV5-5 to TRBJ2-1, with 12 bases that match TRBD2. This CDR3 contains 16 residues. Germline CDR1 is SGHKS and CDR2 is YYEKEE (reference sequence). V was pared by 5 bases and J by 4 bases, with 7 bases of the junction left unmatched. CDR3 coding DNA: TGTGCCAGCAGACCCGGACTAGCGGGGAGTTACAATGAGCAGTTCTTC. This gives the protein CASRPGLAGSYNEQFF.

This clonotype was counted only a few times. The chain has TRBV3-1 and TRBJ2-1; 9 bases align to TRBD1. The CDR3 covers 15 residues. With V trimmed by 1 base and J by 5 bases, 3 bases remained unmatched. Germline V gives CDR1 LGHDT, CDR2 YNNKEL (reference sequence). The CDR3 here is CASSQGQGGNNEQFF. For the CDR3, the DNA is TGTGCCAGCAGCCAAGGACAGGGGGGTAACAATGAGCAGTTCTTC.

V is TRBV20-1 and J is TRBJ1-2; perhaps TRBD1 as D (5 bases). Germline V lookup: CDR1 DFQATT, CDR2 SNEGSKA (reference sequence). The CDR3 length is 14 residues. Trimming took off 0 bases at V and 4 bases at J, with 12 bases between the two ends. The CDR3 region has the DNA TGCAGTGCTAGAGATCTGGAGGGGTTCTATGGCTACACCTTC. Translation: CSARDLEGFYGYTF.

The chain uses TRBV2 and TRBJ2-3, with 12 nucleotides matching TRBD1. This CDR3 comprises 18 residues. The germline CDR1 and CDR2 sequences are SNHLY and FYNNEI. Losses at the gene ends were 0 bases for V and 0 bases for J; bases not matched to a gene: 4. CDR3 bases: TGTGCCAGCAGTGAAGCGGGACAGGGGGCAAGTAGCACAGATACGCAGTATTTT. Amino acids: CASSEAGQGASSTDTQYF.

This rearrangement joins TRBV27 to TRBJ1-5; D remains ambiguous. Germline-derived CDR1 and CDR2 are MNHEY and SMNVEV (reference sequence). Trimming removed 5 bases at V and 2 bases at J, with 10 bases between. The CDR3 runs to 14 residues. In DNA, the CDR3 is TGTGCCAGCAGTGTAAATTCTGGCAATCAGCCCCAGCATTTT. Encoded protein: CASSVNSGNQPQHF.

The chain couples TRBV20-1 to TRBJ2-1; D gene uncertain. The CDR3 extends over 11 amino acids. Trimming cost V 5 bases and J 5 bases, with 7 bases left between them. Germline V gene data show CDR1 as DFQATT and CDR2 as SNEGSKA (reference sequence). The CDR3 DNA is TGCAGTGCTCGCCAGCACAATGAGCAGTTCTTC. It encodes CSARQHNEQFF.

This clonotype was counted only a few times. This rearrangement joins TRBV29-1 to TRBJ2-1, with 7 bases lining up with TRBD1. This CDR3 region has 14 residues. Germline-derived CDR1 and CDR2 are SQVTM and ANQGSEA. CDR3: CTHLGGQSYNEQFF. The CDR3 DNA sequence: TGCACCCACCTAGGGGGACAGTCCTACAATGAGCAGTTCTTC.

The chain is built from TRBV28 and TRBJ2-1; 8 nucleotides align to TRBD2. Losses at the gene ends were 2 bases for V and 8 bases for J; bases not matched to a gene: 5. From germline, CDR1 is MDHEN and CDR2 SYDVKM. CDR3 size: 14 residues. CDR3 DNA: TGTGCCAGCAGTTTAAACGGGGGGGCTGATGAGCAGTTCTTC. This translates into CASSLNGGADEQFF.

This clonotype was counted a few times. V and J are TRBV7-9 and TRBJ2-3; D possibly corresponds to TRBD2 (6 bases). V lost 1 base and J 2 bases, leaving 10 bases between the germline ends. The CDR3 extends over 15 amino acids. Germline values: CDR1 SEHNR, CDR2 FQNEAQ (reference sequence). CDR3 in DNA: TGTGCCAGCAGCTTAGTTCGGGGGATCACAGATACGCAGTATTTT. It specifies CASSLVRGITDTQYF.

For the CDR3, the DNA is TGTGCCTGGAGTGTAAAGGGGGTCAACACTGAAGCTTTCTTT. Amino acids: CAWSVKGVNTEAFF. V gene TRBV30 combines with J gene TRBJ1-1; D perhaps matches TRBD1 (6 bases). Germline V gives CDR1 GTSNPN, CDR2 SVGIG (reference sequence). The CDR3 is 14 residues long. Between the trimmed V and J ends, which lost 0 bases and 2 bases, there was a span of 10 bases.

This clonotype was counted between two and nine times. The J gene is TRBJ2-7, the V gene TRBV29-1; perhaps TRBD2 as D (6 bases). In germline, CDR1 is SQVTM, CDR2 ANQGSEA. There are 15 residues in the CDR3. V lost 6 bases and J lost 2, with 20 bases in between. The CDR3 region has the DNA TGCAGCGTCGGCGGAGGGGAACTTGGTACCTACGAGCAGTACTTC. Amino acids: CSVGGGELGTYEQYF.

The chain uses TRBV3-1 and TRBJ2-1; TRBD2 matches at 10 bases. The V gene's germline CDR1 is LGHDT and CDR2 YNNKEL (reference sequence). The CDR3 length is 14 residues. With V trimmed by 0 bases and J by 15 bases, 8 bases remained unmatched. The CDR3 nucleotides read TGTGCCAGCAGCCAAGATCAGGGGACTAGCGATCGGTTCTTC. Its protein product is CASSQDQGTSDRFF.